What follows is one T cell receptor beta chain and its context. Its antigen is unknown. These data come from a study of lymphopenia after photon versus proton radiotherapy. Findings of the study overall: After lymphocyte nadir, photon-treated repertoires showed oligoclonal expansion, especially CD8+ Temra.

The CDR3 spans 18 residues. Germline V lookup: CDR1 SEHNR, CDR2 FQNEAQ (reference sequence). V was clipped by 6 bases and J by 5 bases; unmatched bases: 17. The protocol was immunoSEQ multiplex PCR, while the TCRdb copy is restricted to in-frame clones and leaves out a portion. This table holds roughly 53,000 clones, around 88% found once. The material was peripheral blood, obtained from a patient treated with photon-based radiotherapy. The rearrangement joins TRBV7-9 to TRBJ2-3; 10 positions agree with TRBD2. This receptor was identified in a man in his fifties or sixties with gastric cancer. The CDR3 coding sequence is TGTGCCAGCAGTTCTGGACTAGCGGCTACCATATGGGGAGATACGCAGTATTTT. It encodes CASSSGLAATIWGDTQYF.